The 26 T cell receptor beta chains below all came from one sample that was sequenced in a study of radiation and T cells in renal cell carcinoma. The time point denotes: baseline pretreatment blood. Treatment reported: 15 Gy SBRT to primary tumor, nephrectomy 4 weeks later. Profiled with immunoSEQ multiplex PCR; TCRdb holds only in-frame clones, not every one. The sample carries roughly 100,000 clones, 82% recorded once. Material: blood, obtained from a patient whose treatment included radiotherapy and nephrectomy. Source of these receptors: a man between 60 and 75 years old with renal cell carcinoma.

V gene TRBV4-2 combines with J gene TRBJ2-1; D perhaps matches TRBD2 (6 bases). CDR3 length: 16 amino acids. Germline V CDR1 and CDR2: LGHNA, YNFKEQ. Trimming left V 1 base short and J 6 bases short, with 16 bases between. The CDR3 region has the DNA TGTGCCAGCAGCCAAGTTTGGACTCAGGGAGGCAATGAGCAGTTCTTC. Translated: CASSQVWTQGGNEQFF.

This clone was counted a few times. The chain is built from TRBV27 and TRBJ1-1; TRBD1 agrees at 9 bases. The V segment lost 2 bases and the J segment 5 bases; nucleotides outside the gene matches: 6. This CDR3 spans 15 amino acids. Looked up from germline, CDR1 is MNHEY and CDR2 is SMNVEV (reference sequence). Here the CDR3 DNA reads TGTGCCAGCAGTTTAGGACAGGGGTTTCGGACTGAAGCTTTCTTT. Translating it yields CASSLGQGFRTEAFF.

This chain joins TRBV28 and TRBJ2-5; 10 bases are a match to TRBD1. Losses at the gene ends were 5 bases for V and 2 bases for J; bases not matched to a gene: 8. The CDR3 length is 16 residues. Germline CDR1 MDHEN, CDR2 SYDVKM. CDR3: CASSPTGTGVQETQYF. CDR3 sequence (DNA): TGTGCCAGCAGTCCGACCGGGACAGGGGTGCAAGAGACCCAGTACTTC.

This sequence joins TRBV9 and TRBJ2-1; either TRBD1 or TRBD2 may fit D (5 bases each). V lost 3 bases and J lost 0, with 10 bases in between. Germline CDR1 SGDLS, CDR2 YYNGEE. The CDR3 runs to 15 residues. The CDR3 sequence is CASSGGPYSYNEQFF. The CDR3 nucleotides read TGTGCCAGCAGCGGGGGACCCTACTCCTACAATGAGCAGTTCTTC.

This rearrangement joins TRBV19 to TRBJ2-3; tentatively, D is TRBD2 (5 bases). There are 14 residues in the CDR3. Trimming shortened V by 7 bases and J by 2 bases, and 13 bases separated the two germline ends. Germline V lookup: CDR1 LNHDA, CDR2 SQIVND (reference sequence). This CDR3 reads CASTTGIDTDTQYF. The CDR3 nucleotides are TGTGCCAGTACTACCGGGATTGACACAGATACGCAGTATTTT.

The chain carries TRBV10-2 and TRBJ1-4; TRBD1 matches 9 bases. Per germline, CDR1 WSHSY and CDR2 SAAADI. V shed 5 bases and J 5 bases; nucleotides not matched to a gene: 3. There are 14 residues in the CDR3. The CDR3 DNA follows: TGCGCCAGCAGTCCCGGGACAGGGAATGAAAAACTGTTTTTT. This sequence encodes CASSPGTGNEKLFF.

The chain is built from TRBV19 and TRBJ2-7; 9 positions match TRBD1. Germline lookup yields CDR1 LNHDA and CDR2 SQIVND (reference sequence). CDR3 length: 15 amino acids. The V segment lost 6 bases and the J segment 5 bases; nucleotides outside the gene matches: 11. CDR3 region: CASSTGTGFGDEQYF. The CDR3 nucleotides read TGTGCCAGTAGCACCGGGACAGGGTTTGGAGACGAGCAGTACTTC.

The chain employs TRBV28 and TRBJ2-4; no reliable D call. Germline V CDR1 and CDR2: MDHEN, SYDVKM. Between the trimmed V and J ends, which lost 2 bases and 0 bases, there was a span of 5 bases. CDR3 length: 14 residues. The CDR3 DNA reads as TGTGCCAGCAGTTTAGGGGTAGCCAAAAACATTCAGTACTTC. Its protein product is CASSLGVAKNIQYF. The whole variable domain, remainder taken from reference TRBV28 and TRBJ2-4, is DVKVTQSSRYLVKRTGEKVFLECVQDMDHENMFWYRQDPGLGLRLIYFSYDVKMKEKGDIPEGYSVSREKKERFSLILESASTNQTSMYLCASSLGVAKNIQYFGAGTRLSVL.

This clone was seen a single time. The genes are TRBV28 and TRBJ2-7; D uncertain. Germline V gene data show CDR1 as MDHEN and CDR2 as SYDVKM. Trimming shortened V by 10 bases and J by 0 bases, and 10 bases separated the two germline ends. The CDR3 totals 12 residues. CDR3 in amino acids: CATQTPSYEQYF. CDR3 DNA: TGTGCCACACAGACACCCTCCTACGAGCAGTACTTC. The variable domain in full, completed from reference TRBV28 and TRBJ2-7, reads DVKVTQSSRYLVKRTGEKVFLECVQDMDHENMFWYRQDPGLGLRLIYFSYDVKMKEKGDIPEGYSVSREKKERFSLILESASTNQTSMYLCATQTPSYEQYFGPGTRLTVT.

As concerns this clone: A read error may produce the germline difference seen at one junction end. V and J are TRBV7-9 and TRBJ2-7, with D possibly matching TRBD2 (6 bases). CDR3 length equals 12 residues. Germline V lookup: CDR1 SEHNR, CDR2 FQNEAQ (reference sequence). For the CDR3, the DNA is TGTGCCAGCAGCCAACCCCTTCCGGGACTCGTATTC. Protein sequence: CASSQPLPGLVF.

The CDR3 DNA reads TGTGCCAGCAGTGAAGTTGGAGGGTGGTTCGGCTACACCTTC. Protein sequence: CASSEVGGWFGYTF. The chain employs TRBV25-1 and TRBJ1-2; D unclear. The ends were cut back, 2 bases at V and 8 bases at J, with 15 bases in the middle. The germline CDR1 and CDR2 sequences are MGHDK and SYGVNS. The CDR3 is 14 amino acids.

This chain joins TRBV30 and TRBJ2-1, with D tentatively TRBD2 (6 bases). The ends were cut back, 0 bases at V and 7 bases at J, with 16 bases in the middle. The CDR3 is made up of 15 amino acids. Germline loops: CDR1 GTSNPN, CDR2 SVGIG (reference sequence). CDR3 residues: CAWSVRIGSLNEQFF. For the CDR3, the DNA is TGTGCCTGGAGTGTACGGATCGGGAGTCTGAATGAGCAGTTCTTC.

The V call is TRBV13, the J call TRBJ2-1; TRBD1 matches 7 bases. This CDR3 comprises 14 residues. Germline V gene data show CDR1 as PRHDT and CDR2 as FYEKMQ (reference sequence). V lost 5 bases to trimming and J lost 8 bases; unmatched junction nucleotides: 9. CDR3 sequence reads: CASSPKTRGYEQFF. CDR3 in DNA: TGTGCCAGCAGCCCTAAAACCAGGGGGTATGAGCAGTTCTTC.

V usage is TRBV10-3 and J usage is TRBJ2-7, with D uncertain. Trimming took 3 bases from V and 7 from J, leaving 13 bases between them. This CDR3 has 13 residues. The germline V gene has CDR1 ENHRY and CDR2 SYGVKD. The CDR3 here is CAISDGPMEEQYF. The CDR3 coding sequence is TGTGCCATCAGTGACGGCCCAATGGAGGAGCAGTACTTC.

A single count supports this clone. At one boundary the junction diverges from the germline segment, which might be a read error. The chain employs TRBV6-1 and TRBJ2-2, with a weak D call TRBD1 (5 bases). The germline gives CDR1 MNHNS, CDR2 SASEGT. The CDR3 sequence is 13 residues long. CDR3: CASREGAPGELFF. In DNA, the CDR3 is TGTGCCAGCAGGGAAGGGGCCCCCGGGGAGCTGTTTTTT.

This clone was counted only a few times. The J gene is TRBJ1-1, the V gene TRBV21-1. TRBV21-1 is recorded as a pseudogene. The CDR3 extends over 16 amino acids. The CDR3 is CASSSRGDSTNTEAFF. The CDR3 DNA sequence: TGTGCCAGCAGCTCTCGGGGGGACAGCACGAACACTGAAGCTTTCTTT.

The rearrangement uses TRBV15 and TRBJ1-2; D is ambiguous. Germline V gives CDR1 LNHNV, CDR2 YYDKDF (reference sequence). The CDR3 has 13 residues. V was cut by 0 bases and J by 8 bases, with 10 bases left in between. The CDR3 bases are TGTGCCACCAGCAGAGATCTAGGGAGCGGCTACACCTTC. It is translated as CATSRDLGSGYTF.

The genes are TRBV28 and TRBJ1-5; no reliable D call. V was clipped by 2 bases and J by 5 bases, with 10 bases between them. In germline, CDR1 is MDHEN, CDR2 SYDVKM. CDR3 length equals 14 residues. The chain's CDR3 is CASSLTVTHQPQHF. DNA for the CDR3: TGTGCCAGCAGTTTAACGGTCACCCATCAGCCCCAGCATTTT.

This rearrangement joins TRBV28 to TRBJ2-7; D remains ambiguous. The germline V and J ends were trimmed by 5 bases and 10 bases, with 12 bases remaining between them. Germline CDR1 and CDR2: MDHEN and SYDVKM. The CDR3 consists of 11 residues. CDR3 in amino acids: CASSERLIQYF. The CDR3 DNA reads as TGTGCCAGCAGTGAACGTCTCATCCAGTACTTC.

The rearrangement joins TRBV19 to TRBJ2-1, with 11 bases identical to TRBD2. Germline V lookup: CDR1 LNHDA, CDR2 SQIVND (reference sequence). Losses at the gene ends were 8 bases for V and 4 bases for J; bases not matched to a gene: 4. The length of the CDR3 is 14 residues. The CDR3 DNA reads as TGTGCCAGTCAGAGACTAGCGGGATACAATGAGCAGTTCTTC. Translated: CASQRLAGYNEQFF.

The chain joins TRBV6-1 to TRBJ1-2; 7 nucleotides agree with TRBD1. From germline, CDR1 is MNHNS and CDR2 SASEGT. The CDR3 extends over 17 amino acids. Unmatched junction bases numbered 9, after V lost 1 base and J lost 1 base. CDR3 in DNA: TGTGCCAGCAGTGAAGAGACAGGGAGAAGGTTTAACTATGGCTACACCTTC. It encodes CASSEETGRRFNYGYTF.

In this sample, this clone turned up once. The genes are TRBV9 and TRBJ2-1; D is unclear. The V end lost 0 bases, the J end lost 3 bases, and 13 bases lay between the germline ends. This CDR3 is 16 amino acids long. Germline CDR1 SGDLS, CDR2 YYNGEE. CDR3 protein: CASSVAAAGVYNEQFF. CDR3 coding DNA: TGTGCCAGCAGCGTAGCTGCGGCAGGAGTCTACAATGAGCAGTTCTTC.

The V gene is TRBV27, the J gene TRBJ2-7; possible D gene TRBD2, 6 bases. The CDR3 length is 13 residues. Trimming left V 6 bases short and J 3 bases short, with 12 bases between. Germline values: CDR1 MNHEY, CDR2 SMNVEV (reference sequence). CDR3 loop: CASSLSGVYEQYF. DNA of the CDR3: TGTGCCAGCAGCCTTAGCGGTGTCTACGAGCAGTACTTC.

This clone has just one count. The chain has TRBV27 and TRBJ2-1; the D is unclear. Trimming removed 6 bases from V and 2 bases from J, with 8 bases in between. The germline CDR1 and CDR2 sequences are MNHEY and SMNVEV (reference sequence). This CDR3 comprises 13 residues. The CDR3 nucleotides read TGTGCCAGCAGCCTTCCGACCTACAATGAGCAGTTCTTC. This gives the protein CASSLPTYNEQFF.

The chain combines TRBV10-3 with TRBJ2-7, with TRBD2 matching over 13 bases. Germline assignment: CDR1 ENHRY and CDR2 SYGVKD. After removal of 6 bases from V and 0 bases from J, the junction contained 8 bases not matched to a gene. This CDR3 has 17 residues. CDR3 loop: CAIRALAGGPSSYEQYF. The CDR3, as DNA: TGTGCCATCAGGGCACTAGCGGGAGGGCCGAGCTCCTACGAGCAGTACTTC.

The chain joins TRBV27 to TRBJ2-1; 9 bases are shared with TRBD2. This CDR3 region has 19 residues. From germline, CDR1 is MNHEY and CDR2 SMNVEV (reference sequence). V was pared by 1 base and J by 3 bases, with 13 bases of the junction left unmatched. This CDR3 is CASSLYPPSAGGLYNEQFF. In DNA form, the CDR3 reads TGTGCCAGCAGTTTATACCCCCCATCCGCGGGAGGGCTCTACAATGAGCAGTTCTTC.